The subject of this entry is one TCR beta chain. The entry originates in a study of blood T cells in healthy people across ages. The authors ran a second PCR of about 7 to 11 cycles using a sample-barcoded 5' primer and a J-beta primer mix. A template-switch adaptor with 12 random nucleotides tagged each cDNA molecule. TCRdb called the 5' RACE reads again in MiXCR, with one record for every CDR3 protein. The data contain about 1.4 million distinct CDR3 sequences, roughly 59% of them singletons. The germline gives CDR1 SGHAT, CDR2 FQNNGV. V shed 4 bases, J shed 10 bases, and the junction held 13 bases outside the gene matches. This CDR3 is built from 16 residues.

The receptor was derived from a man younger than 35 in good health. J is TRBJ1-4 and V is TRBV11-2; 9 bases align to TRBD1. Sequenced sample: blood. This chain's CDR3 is CASSSNSGQGVGKLFF. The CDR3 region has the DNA TGTGCCAGCAGCTCTAATTCGGGACAGGGCGTTGGAAAACTGTTTTTT.